These 11 T cell receptor beta chains were all obtained from the same sample, sequenced in a study of T cell repertoires in cytomegalovirus infection. From the reads, TCRdb called clonotypes with MiXCR, one entry per CDR3 protein. The sample yields approximately 1,000,000 distinct CDR3 sequences, around a third seen once. Antigens for these TCRs are unknown. Source: cultured CD8+ T cells from PBMCs, taken from culture after CMV antigen stimulation. The receptors come from a human donor in good health (CMV status not recorded). Some clones in this sample may be carry-over from other donors' samples.

The rearrangement links TRBV3-1 to TRBJ2-7, with D perhaps TRBD1 or TRBD2 (5 bases each). The germline V and J ends were trimmed by 4 bases and 3 bases, with 16 bases remaining between them. The germline V gene encodes CDR1 LGHDT and CDR2 YNNKEL (reference sequence). There are 15 residues in the CDR3. CDR3 sequence: CASSPAGAPYYEQYV. Here the CDR3 DNA reads TGTGCCAGCAGCCCCGCCGGGGCGCCCTACTACGAGCAGTACGTC.

Only one count was recorded for this clonotype. One end of the junction varies from germline; a read error may be responsible. CDR3 loop: CASSSMSGGPRTGELYF. For the CDR3, the DNA is TGTGCCAGCAGTTCCATGTCGGGGGGGCCTCGGACCGGGGAGCTGTATTTT. The V and J genes are TRBV12-3 or TRBV12-4 and TRBJ2-2; 8 nucleotides agree with TRBD2. This CDR3 has 17 amino acids.

The rearrangement links TRBV6-5 to TRBJ2-5, with a tentative D call TRBD2 (7 bases). V shed 6 bases and J shed 4 bases, with 18 bases lying between them. Germline CDR1 and CDR2: MNHEY and SVGAGI. CDR3 length: 15 residues. The CDR3 spells CASRRGAGLTETQYF. The CDR3 DNA follows: TGTGCCAGCAGACGGGGGGCAGGGCTCACAGAGACCCAGTACTTC.

This clonotype came up once. The chain uses TRBV3-1 and TRBJ2-5; 14 nucleotides match TRBD2. V shed 5 bases, J shed 2 bases, and the junction held 7 bases outside the gene matches. The CDR3 is 17 amino acids. CDR1 is LGHDT, CDR2 YNNKEL, per germline (reference sequence). In nucleotides, the CDR3 is TGTGCCAGCAGCAACCCGGGACTAGCGGGGGAGCAAGAGACCCAGTACTTC. Its protein product is CASSNPGLAGEQETQYF.

This rearrangement joins TRBV4-1 to TRBJ2-5; either TRBD1 or TRBD2 may fit D (6 bases each). The CDR3 covers 17 residues. Trimming shortened V by 1 base and J by 4 bases, and 19 bases separated the two germline ends. Per germline, CDR1 MGHRA and CDR2 YSYEKL. The CDR3 region has the DNA TGCGCCAGCAGCCAAGGCCCCGGGGGCACGCCTCCAGAGACCCAGTACTTC. Amino acid sequence: CASSQGPGGTPPETQYF.

Of note for this clonotype: One junction end disagrees with the germline gene, perhaps due to a read error. The chain links TRBV4-1 to TRBJ1-1; D is perhaps TRBD1 (5 bases). The CDR3 contains 16 residues. Per the germline V gene, CDR1 is MGHRA and CDR2 is YSYEKL. In DNA, the CDR3 is TGTGCCAGCAGCCAAGATCATTCTAGGGGAAGGACTGAAGCTTTCTTT. This translates into CASSQDHSRGRTEAFF.

This clonotype occurred a few times. The genes are TRBV2 and TRBJ2-1; D is tentatively TRBD1 or TRBD2 (5 bases each). Between the trimmed V and J ends, which lost 10 bases and 7 bases, there was a span of 20 bases. Germline lookup yields CDR1 SNHLY and CDR2 FYNNEI. The CDR3 spans 14 residues. CDR3 sequence reads: CAIRTRERLNEQFF. In nucleotides, the CDR3 is TGTGCCATACGGACAAGGGAGAGGTTGAATGAGCAGTTCTTC.

This clonotype has ten or more counts. V usage is TRBV2 and J usage is TRBJ1-5, with D unresolved. With 5 bases removed from V and 0 bases from J, the gap between germline ends came to 8 bases. Germline CDR1 is SNHLY and CDR2 is FYNNEI. This CDR3 is built from 14 residues. The CDR3 DNA is TGTGCCAGCAGTCGGTTATCTAGCAATCAGCCCCAGCATTTT. This sequence encodes CASSRLSSNQPQHF.

This clonotype was recorded once. The chain joins TRBV4-3 to TRBJ1-3, with D unresolved. This CDR3 has 18 residues. The V gene lost 0 bases and the J gene lost 0 bases, with 15 bases spanning the gap. CDR1 and CDR2 (germline): LGHNA, YSLEER. CDR3 bases: TGCGCCAGCAGCCAAGAAAATAGCGGCACAGTCTCTGGAAACACCATATATTTT. Translating gives CASSQENSGTVSGNTIYF.

This clonotype came up a few times. The chain is built from TRBV5-4 and TRBJ2-1; 8 bases are a match to TRBD1. Germline CDR1 SGHNT, CDR2 YYREEE (reference sequence). The CDR3 is 16 residues long. V shed 5 bases, J shed 0 bases, and the junction held 7 bases outside the gene matches. The CDR3: CASRGDRGSSYNEQFF. CDR3 sequence (DNA): TGTGCCAGCAGGGGAGACAGGGGAAGCTCCTACAATGAGCAGTTCTTC.

This clonotype was detected a few times. V and J are TRBV5-1 and TRBJ2-5, with D tentatively TRBD2 (6 bases). V dropped 4 bases and J dropped 1 base, with 17 bases sitting between them. Germline V gives CDR1 SGHRS, CDR2 YFSETQ. This CDR3 spans 16 amino acids. The CDR3 spells CASSVEGLAIQETQYF. In DNA form, the CDR3 reads TGCGCCAGCAGCGTGGAGGGGTTAGCGATCCAAGAGACCCAGTACTTC.